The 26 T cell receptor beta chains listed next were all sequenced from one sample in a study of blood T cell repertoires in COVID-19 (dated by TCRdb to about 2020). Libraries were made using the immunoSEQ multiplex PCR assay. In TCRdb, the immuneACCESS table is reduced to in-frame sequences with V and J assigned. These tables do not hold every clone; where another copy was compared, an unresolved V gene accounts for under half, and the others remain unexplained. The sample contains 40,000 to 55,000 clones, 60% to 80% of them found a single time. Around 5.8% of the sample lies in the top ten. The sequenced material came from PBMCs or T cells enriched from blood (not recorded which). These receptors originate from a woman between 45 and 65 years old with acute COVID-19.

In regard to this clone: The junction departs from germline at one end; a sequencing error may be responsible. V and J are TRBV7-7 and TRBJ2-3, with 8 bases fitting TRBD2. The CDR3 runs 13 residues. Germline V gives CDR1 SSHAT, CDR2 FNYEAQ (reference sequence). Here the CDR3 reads CASSFERGYAQYF. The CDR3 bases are TGTGCTAGCAGCTTTGAGCGGGGGTATGCGCAGTATTTT. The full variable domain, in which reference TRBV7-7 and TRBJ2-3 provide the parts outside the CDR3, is GAGVSQSPRYKVTKRGQDVTLRCDPISSHATLYWYQQALGQGPEFLTYFNYEAQPDKSGLPSDRFSAERPEGSISTLTIQRTEQRDSAMYRCASSFERGYAQYFGPGTRLTVL.

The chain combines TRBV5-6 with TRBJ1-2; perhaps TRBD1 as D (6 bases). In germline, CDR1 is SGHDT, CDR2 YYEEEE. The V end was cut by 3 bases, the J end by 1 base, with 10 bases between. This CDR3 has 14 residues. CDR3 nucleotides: TGTGCCAGCAGCTCAATACAGGGTAACTATGGCTACACCTTC. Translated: CASSSIQGNYGYTF.

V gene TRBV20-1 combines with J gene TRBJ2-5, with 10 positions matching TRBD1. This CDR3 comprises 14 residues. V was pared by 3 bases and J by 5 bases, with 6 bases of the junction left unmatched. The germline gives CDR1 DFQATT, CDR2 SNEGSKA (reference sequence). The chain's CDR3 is CSASRGQGYETQYF. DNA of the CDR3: TGCAGTGCTAGTAGGGGACAGGGGTATGAGACCCAGTACTTC.

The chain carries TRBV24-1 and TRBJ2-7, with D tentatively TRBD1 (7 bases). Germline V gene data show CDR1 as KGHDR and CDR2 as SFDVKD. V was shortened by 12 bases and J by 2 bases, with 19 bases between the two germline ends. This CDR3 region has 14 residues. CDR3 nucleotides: TGTGCCTCCTCCGCGGGGACAGCTCCCTACGAGCAGTACTTC. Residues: CASSAGTAPYEQYF.

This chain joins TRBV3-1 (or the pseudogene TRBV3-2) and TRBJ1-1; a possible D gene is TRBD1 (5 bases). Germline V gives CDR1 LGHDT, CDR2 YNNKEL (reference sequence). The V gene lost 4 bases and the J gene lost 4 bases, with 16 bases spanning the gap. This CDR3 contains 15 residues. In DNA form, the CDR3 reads TGTGCCAGCAGCCCCTGGAAGGGGAGGGGCACTGAAGCTTTCTTT. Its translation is CASSPWKGRGTEAFF.

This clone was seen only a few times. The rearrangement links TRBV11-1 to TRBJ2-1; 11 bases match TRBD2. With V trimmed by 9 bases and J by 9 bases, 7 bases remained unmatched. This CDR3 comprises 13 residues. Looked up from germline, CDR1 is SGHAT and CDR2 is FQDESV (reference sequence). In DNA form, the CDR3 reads TGTGCCAGTTATAGCGGGGGGGCCGGTGAGCAGTTCTTC. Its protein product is CASYSGGAGEQFF. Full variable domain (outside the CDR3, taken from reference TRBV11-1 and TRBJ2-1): EAEVAQSPRYKITEKSQAVAFWCDPISGHATLYWYRQILGQGPELLVQFQDESVVDDSQLPKDRFSAERLKGVDSTLKIQPAELGDSAMYLCASYSGGAGEQFFGPGTRLTVL.

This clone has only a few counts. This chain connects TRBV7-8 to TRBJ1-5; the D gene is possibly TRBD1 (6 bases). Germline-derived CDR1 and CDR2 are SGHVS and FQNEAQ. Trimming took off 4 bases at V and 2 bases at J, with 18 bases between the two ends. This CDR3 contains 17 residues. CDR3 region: CASSSRDTTWGNQPQHF. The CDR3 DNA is TGTGCCAGCAGCTCCCGGGACACAACCTGGGGCAATCAGCCCCAGCATTTT. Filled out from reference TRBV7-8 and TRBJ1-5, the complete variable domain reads GAGVSQSPRYKVAKRGQDVALRCDPISGHVSLFWYQQALGQGPEFLTYFQNEAQLDKSGLPSDRFFAERPEGSVSTLKIQRTQQEDSAVYLCASSSRDTTWGNQPQHFGDGTRLSIL.

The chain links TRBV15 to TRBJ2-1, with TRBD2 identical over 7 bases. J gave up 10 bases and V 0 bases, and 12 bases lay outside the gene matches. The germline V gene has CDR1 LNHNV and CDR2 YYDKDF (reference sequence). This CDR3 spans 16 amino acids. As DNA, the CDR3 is TGTGCCACCAGCAGAGATCGAGCGGGGCCCCGGGGGGAGCAGTTCTTC. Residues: CATSRDRAGPRGEQFF.

The CDR3 DNA is TGCGCCAGCAGCCGACAACAGGGGCAAAAGGGCGGCTACACCTTC. Residues: CASSRQQGQKGGYTF. The chain couples TRBV4-1 to TRBJ1-2, with TRBD1 matching 7 bases. Germline V CDR1 and CDR2: MGHRA, YSYEKL. This CDR3 has 15 residues. J gave up 8 bases and V 4 bases, and 13 bases lay outside the gene matches.

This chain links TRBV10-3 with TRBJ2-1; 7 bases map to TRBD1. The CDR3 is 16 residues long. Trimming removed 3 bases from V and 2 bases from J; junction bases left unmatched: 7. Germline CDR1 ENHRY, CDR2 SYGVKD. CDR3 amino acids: CAISEPDRVTYNEQFF. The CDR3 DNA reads TGTGCCATCAGTGAACCCGACAGGGTTACCTACAATGAGCAGTTCTTC.

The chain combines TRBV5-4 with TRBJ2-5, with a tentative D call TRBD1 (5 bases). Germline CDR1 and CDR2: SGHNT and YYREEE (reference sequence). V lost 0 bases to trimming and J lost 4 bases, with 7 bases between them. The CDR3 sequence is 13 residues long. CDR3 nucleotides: TGTGCCAGCAGCTTGGTTCAGGGAGAGACCCAGTACTTC. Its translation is CASSLVQGETQYF.

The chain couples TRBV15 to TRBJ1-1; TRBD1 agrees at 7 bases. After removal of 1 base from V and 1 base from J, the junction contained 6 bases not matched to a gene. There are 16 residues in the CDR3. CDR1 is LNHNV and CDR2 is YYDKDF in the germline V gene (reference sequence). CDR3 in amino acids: CATSRAKTGRNTEAFF. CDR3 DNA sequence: TGTGCCACCAGCAGAGCCAAGACAGGGCGGAACACTGAAGCTTTCTTT.

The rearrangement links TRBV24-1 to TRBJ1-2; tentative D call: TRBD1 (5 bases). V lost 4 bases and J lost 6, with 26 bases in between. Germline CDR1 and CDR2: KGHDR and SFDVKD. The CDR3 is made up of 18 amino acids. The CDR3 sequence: CATSDHDGLGYPGDGYTF. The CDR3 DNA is TGTGCCACCAGTGACCACGACGGACTTGGGTACCCGGGGGATGGCTACACCTTC.

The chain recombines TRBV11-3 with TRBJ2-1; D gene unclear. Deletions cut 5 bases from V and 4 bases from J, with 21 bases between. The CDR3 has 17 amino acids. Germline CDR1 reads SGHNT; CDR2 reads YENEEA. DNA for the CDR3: TGTGCCAGCAGCCCAGTGGATACGAGCGAGCCTTACAATGAGCAGTTCTTC. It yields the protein CASSPVDTSEPYNEQFF.

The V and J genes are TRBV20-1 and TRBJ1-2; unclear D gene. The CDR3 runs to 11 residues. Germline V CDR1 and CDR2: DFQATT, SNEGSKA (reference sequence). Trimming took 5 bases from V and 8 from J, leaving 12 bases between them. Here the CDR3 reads CSARGGFGYTF. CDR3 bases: TGCAGTGCTCGAGGCGGGTTCGGCTACACCTTC.

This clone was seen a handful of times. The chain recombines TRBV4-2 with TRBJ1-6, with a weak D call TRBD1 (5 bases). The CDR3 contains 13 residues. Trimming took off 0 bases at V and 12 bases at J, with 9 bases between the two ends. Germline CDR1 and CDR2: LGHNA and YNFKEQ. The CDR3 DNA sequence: TGTGCCAGCAGCCAAGAGGGGCTAAGACCCCTCCACTTT. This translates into CASSQEGLRPLHF.

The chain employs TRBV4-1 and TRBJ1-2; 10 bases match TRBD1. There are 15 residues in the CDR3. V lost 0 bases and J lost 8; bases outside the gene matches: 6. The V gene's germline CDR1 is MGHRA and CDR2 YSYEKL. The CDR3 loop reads CASSQDTGTGEGYTF. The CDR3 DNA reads TGCGCCAGCAGCCAAGATACCGGGACAGGGGAAGGCTACACCTTC.

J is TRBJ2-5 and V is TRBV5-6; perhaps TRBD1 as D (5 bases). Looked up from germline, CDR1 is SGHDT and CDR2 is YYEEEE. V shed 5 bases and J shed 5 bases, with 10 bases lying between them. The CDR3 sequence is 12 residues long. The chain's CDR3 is CASSPGWETQYF. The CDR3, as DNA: TGTGCCAGCAGTCCAGGGTGGGAGACCCAGTACTTC.

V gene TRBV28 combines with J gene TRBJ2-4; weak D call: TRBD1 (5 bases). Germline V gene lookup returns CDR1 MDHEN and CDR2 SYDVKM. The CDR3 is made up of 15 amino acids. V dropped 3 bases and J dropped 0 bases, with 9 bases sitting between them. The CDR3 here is CASSLRTIAKNIQYF. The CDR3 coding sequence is TGTGCCAGCAGTTTGAGGACAATAGCCAAAAACATTCAGTACTTC.

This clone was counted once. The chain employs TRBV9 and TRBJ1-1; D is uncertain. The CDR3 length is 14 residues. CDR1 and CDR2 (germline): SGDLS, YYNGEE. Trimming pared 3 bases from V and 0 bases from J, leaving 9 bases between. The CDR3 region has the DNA TGTGCCAGCAGCGGTCGCAGCGTGAACACTGAAGCTTTCTTT. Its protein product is CASSGRSVNTEAFF.

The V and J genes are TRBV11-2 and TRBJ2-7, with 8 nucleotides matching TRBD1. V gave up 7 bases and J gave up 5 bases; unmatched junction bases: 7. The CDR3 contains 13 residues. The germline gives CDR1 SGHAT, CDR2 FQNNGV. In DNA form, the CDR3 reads TGTGCCAGCATCCTAGACAGGGGCGACGAGCAGTACTTC. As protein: CASILDRGDEQYF. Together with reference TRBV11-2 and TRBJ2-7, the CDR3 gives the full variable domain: EAGVAQSPRYKIIEKRQSVAFWCNPISGHATLYWYQQILGQGPKLLIQFQNNGVVDDSQLPKDRFSAERLKGVDSTLKIQPAKLEDSAVYLCASILDRGDEQYFGPGTRLTVT.

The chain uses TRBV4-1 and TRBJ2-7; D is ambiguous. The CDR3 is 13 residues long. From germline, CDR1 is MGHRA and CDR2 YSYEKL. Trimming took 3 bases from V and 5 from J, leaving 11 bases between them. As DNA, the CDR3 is TGCGCCAGCAGCCACAACTCCAGGCACGAGCAGTACTTC. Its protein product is CASSHNSRHEQYF.

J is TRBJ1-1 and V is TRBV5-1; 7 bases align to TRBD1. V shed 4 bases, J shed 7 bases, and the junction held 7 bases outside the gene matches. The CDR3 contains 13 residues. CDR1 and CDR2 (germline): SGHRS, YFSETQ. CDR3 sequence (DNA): TGCGCCAGCAGCGTAGGACAGGAGAATGAAGCTTTCTTT. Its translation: CASSVGQENEAFF.

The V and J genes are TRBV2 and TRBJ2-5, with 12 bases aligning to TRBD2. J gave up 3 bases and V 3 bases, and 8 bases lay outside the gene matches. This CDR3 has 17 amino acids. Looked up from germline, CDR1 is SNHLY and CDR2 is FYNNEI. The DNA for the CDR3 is TGTGCCAGCAGTGAGGGGCTAGCGGGGGGGATCAAAGAGACCCAGTACTTC. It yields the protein CASSEGLAGGIKETQYF.

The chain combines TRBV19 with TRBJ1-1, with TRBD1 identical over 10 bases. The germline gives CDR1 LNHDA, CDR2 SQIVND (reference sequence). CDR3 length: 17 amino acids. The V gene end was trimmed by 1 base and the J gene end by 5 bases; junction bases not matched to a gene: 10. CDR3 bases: TGTGCCAGTAGTATAGTTGGGCGCCGGGACAGGGGAACTGAAGCTTTCTTT. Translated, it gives CASSIVGRRDRGTEAFF. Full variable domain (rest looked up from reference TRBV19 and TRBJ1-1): DGGITQSPKYLFRKEGQNVTLSCEQNLNHDAMYWYRQDPGQGLRLIYYSQIVNDFQKGDIAEGYSVSREKKESFPLTVTSAQKNPTAFYLCASSIVGRRDRGTEAFFGQGTRLTVV.

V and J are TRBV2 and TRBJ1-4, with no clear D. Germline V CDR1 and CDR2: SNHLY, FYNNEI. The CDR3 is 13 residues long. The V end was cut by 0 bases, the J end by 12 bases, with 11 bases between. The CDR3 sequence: CASSEAHGEELFF. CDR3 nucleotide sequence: TGTGCCAGCAGTGAAGCGCACGGGGAGGAACTGTTTTTT.